These 16 T cell receptor beta chains came from one sample sequenced in a study of shared clonotypes between healthy human individuals. Data came from immunoSEQ multiplex PCR; TCRdb stores just in-frame clones and leaves some out. The data hold around 2,000,000 clones, with about 93% observed a single time. Selected positively for CCR7 and CD45RO-negative, naive CD8 cells excluded terminally differentiated effector memory CD45RA+ cells. The material sequenced was naive CD8+ T cells from PBMCs. The receptors were gathered from a man aged 18 to 30 in good health. Some clones in this sample may be carry-over from other donors' samples.

About this clone: At one boundary the junction diverges from the germline segment, which might be a read error. The V and J genes are TRBV6-7 and TRBJ2-7, with 7 positions matching TRBD2. TRBV6-7 is filed as an ORF, its function uncertain. The CDR3 length is 17 residues. The CDR3 DNA follows: TGTGCCAGCAGTGGGGGGGTGGCGGGAGTAGTCTCCGACGAGCAGTACTTC. Its translation: CASSGGVAGVVSDEQYF.

J is TRBJ1-4 and V is TRBV7-9, with TRBD1 as a possible D gene (5 bases). The ends were cut back, 5 bases at V and 7 bases at J, with 17 bases in the middle. Germline CDR1 reads SEHNR; CDR2 reads FQNEAQ (reference sequence). The CDR3 has 15 amino acids. The chain's CDR3 is CASSPGRGGGEKLFF. The CDR3 DNA is TGTGCCAGCAGCCCCGGACGGGGCGGGGGTGAAAAACTGTTTTTT.

This sequence joins TRBV18 and TRBJ2-7; the D is unclear. V lost 2 bases and J lost 7, with 9 bases in between. This CDR3 has 12 residues. CDR1 is KGHSH, CDR2 LQKENI, per germline. Here the CDR3 DNA reads TGTGCCAGCTCACCAATGGGTGAAGAGCAGTACTTC. This gives the protein CASSPMGEEQYF.

This clone was seen only once. The chain has TRBV7-9 and TRBJ2-6, with 7 bases identical to TRBD2. The junction had 8 bases not matched to a gene; V was cut back by 5 bases and J by 4 bases. CDR3 length: 16 residues. Germline values: CDR1 SEHNR, CDR2 FQNEAQ (reference sequence). CDR3 coding DNA: TGTGCCAGCAGCGCCCCGGGGGGTGCCGGGGCCAACGTCCTGACTTTC. Its translation: CASSAPGGAGANVLTF.

This clone has only one observation. The chain has TRBV4-1 and TRBJ1-3, with D unresolved. This CDR3 contains 19 residues. With 0 bases removed from V and 4 bases from J, the gap between germline ends came to 22 bases. CDR1 is MGHRA and CDR2 is YSYEKL in the germline V gene. This CDR3 is CASSQDGEGLGLRGNTIYF. CDR3 in DNA: TGCGCCAGCAGCCAAGATGGAGAGGGTCTCGGGTTGAGAGGAAACACCATATATTTT.

The V and J genes are TRBV30 and TRBJ2-3, with D perhaps given as TRBD1 or TRBD2 (5 bases each). Germline CDR1 and CDR2: GTSNPN and SVGIG (reference sequence). The CDR3 sequence is 13 residues long. CDR3 bases: TGTGCTACCGGGACCCGCTCCTCAGATACGCAGTATTTT. This sequence encodes CATGTRSSDTQYF.

To note about this clone: Within the sample, other DNA sequences also encode this same CDR3. The gene calls are TRBV7-9 and TRBJ2-7; no clear D. The CDR3 is made up of 12 amino acids. V lost 4 bases and J lost 4, with 8 bases in between. Germline-derived CDR1 and CDR2 are SEHNR and FQNEAQ (reference sequence). CDR3: CASSSLGYEQYF. CDR3 DNA: TGTGCCAGCAGCTCTCTTGGGTACGAGCAGTACTTC.

This chain joins TRBV19 and TRBJ2-2, with D possibly matching TRBD1 (6 bases). The CDR3 covers 13 residues. CDR1 is LNHDA, CDR2 SQIVND, per germline (reference sequence). V was cut by 8 bases and J by 3 bases, with 10 bases left in between. CDR3 residues: CASGEGDTGELFF. The CDR3 DNA is TGTGCCAGTGGCGAGGGGGACACCGGGGAGCTGTTTTTT.

The chain joins TRBV4-1 to TRBJ1-5; D might be TRBD1 (5 bases). Germline CDR1 and CDR2: MGHRA and YSYEKL. The V gene lost 0 bases and the J gene lost 6 bases, with 12 bases spanning the gap. The CDR3 runs 15 residues. As DNA, the CDR3 is TGCGCCAGCAGCCAAGATATGGGGGAGGCTCAGCCCCAGCATTTT. Translated, it gives CASSQDMGEAQPQHF.

The genes are TRBV6-5 and TRBJ2-7; D not resolved. The CDR3 loop spans 14 amino acids. Germline V lookup: CDR1 MNHEY, CDR2 SVGAGI. Trimming shortened V by 5 bases and J by 4 bases, and 15 bases separated the two germline ends. In nucleotides, the CDR3 is TGTGCCAGCAGTCCCGGACCTTTTTCGTACGAGCAGTACTTC. Its translation: CASSPGPFSYEQYF.

Details on this clone: The same CDR3 arises from other DNA sequences in this sample as well. The chain employs TRBV19 and TRBJ1-2; 7 nucleotides match TRBD1. Germline loops: CDR1 LNHDA, CDR2 SQIVND (reference sequence). The trim removed 5 bases at V and 6 bases at J, leaving 6 bases unmatched. This CDR3 is built from 13 residues. CDR3 nucleotides: TGTGCCAGTAGTCCGTGGACAGGCGATGGCTACACCTTC. Translated, it gives CASSPWTGDGYTF.

This sequence joins TRBV9 and TRBJ2-7; 8 positions match TRBD2. With 2 bases clipped from V and 4 bases from J, the junction kept 8 bases outside the gene matches. The CDR3 is made up of 15 amino acids. The germline V gene encodes CDR1 SGDLS and CDR2 YYNGEE. The CDR3 DNA is TGTGCCAGCAGCGTTTCCCAGGGACTAGATTACGAGCAGTACTTC. Translated, it gives CASSVSQGLDYEQYF.

The chain couples TRBV19 to TRBJ1-1; no clear D. The length of the CDR3 is 15 residues. Trimming took off 4 bases at V and 4 bases at J, with 16 bases between the two ends. Germline V gene data show CDR1 as LNHDA and CDR2 as SQIVND (reference sequence). The CDR3 nucleotides read TGTGCCAGTAGTAGGATCCGGGAGGTTATCACTGAAGCTTTCTTT. Its translation is CASSRIREVITEAFF.

On this clone: Other DNA variants within this sample encode the same CDR3. V and J are TRBV10-3 and TRBJ2-7, with no clear D. Per germline, CDR1 ENHRY and CDR2 SYGVKD. The CDR3 is made up of 13 amino acids. Trimming shortened V by 7 bases and J by 0 bases, and 10 bases separated the two germline ends. Here the CDR3 DNA reads TGTGCCATCACATCGGACGGCTCCTACGAGCAGTACTTC. Translation: CAITSDGSYEQYF.

The chain recombines TRBV2 with TRBJ1-2, with D uncertain. The germline V gene has CDR1 SNHLY and CDR2 FYNNEI. Trimming stripped 7 bases from V and 5 bases from J, with 14 bases between. This CDR3 has 13 residues. The CDR3 DNA sequence: TGTGCCAGCACCGATATTAGGTATTATGGCTACACCTTC. Its translation: CASTDIRYYGYTF.

The gene calls are TRBV5-8 and TRBJ2-1; D gene uncertain. The V end was cut by 2 bases, the J end by 8 bases, with 5 bases between. The germline V gene has CDR1 SGHTS and CDR2 YDEGEE. This CDR3 spans 11 amino acids. CDR3 residues: CASSFRHEQFF. CDR3 DNA sequence: TGTGCCAGCAGCTTCCGCCATGAGCAGTTCTTC.